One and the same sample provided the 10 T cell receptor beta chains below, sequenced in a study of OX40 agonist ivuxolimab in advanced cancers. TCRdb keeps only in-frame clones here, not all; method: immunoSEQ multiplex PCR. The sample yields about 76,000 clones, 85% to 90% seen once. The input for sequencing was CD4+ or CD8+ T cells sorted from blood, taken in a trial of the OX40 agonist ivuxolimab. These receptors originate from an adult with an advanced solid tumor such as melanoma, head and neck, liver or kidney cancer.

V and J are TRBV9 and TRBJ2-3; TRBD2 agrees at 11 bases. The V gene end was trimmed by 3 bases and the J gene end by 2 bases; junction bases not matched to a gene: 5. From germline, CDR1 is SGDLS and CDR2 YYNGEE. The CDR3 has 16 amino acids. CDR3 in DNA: TGTGCCAGCAGCGGGGGGACTAGCGGCTTCACAGATACGCAGTATTTT. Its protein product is CASSGGTSGFTDTQYF.

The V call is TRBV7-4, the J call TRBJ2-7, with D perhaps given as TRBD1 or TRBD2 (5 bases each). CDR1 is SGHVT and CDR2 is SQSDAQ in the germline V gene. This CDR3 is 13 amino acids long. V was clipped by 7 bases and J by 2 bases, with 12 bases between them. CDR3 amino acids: CASTGMRAYEQYF. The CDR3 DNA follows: TGTGCCAGCACAGGGATGAGGGCCTACGAGCAGTACTTC.

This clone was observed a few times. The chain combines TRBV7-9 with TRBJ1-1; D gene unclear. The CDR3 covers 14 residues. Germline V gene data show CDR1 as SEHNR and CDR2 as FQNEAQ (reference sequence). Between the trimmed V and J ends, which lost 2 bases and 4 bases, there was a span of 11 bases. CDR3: CASSLKGSSTEAFF. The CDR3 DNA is TGTGCCAGCAGCTTAAAAGGGTCCAGCACTGAAGCTTTCTTT.

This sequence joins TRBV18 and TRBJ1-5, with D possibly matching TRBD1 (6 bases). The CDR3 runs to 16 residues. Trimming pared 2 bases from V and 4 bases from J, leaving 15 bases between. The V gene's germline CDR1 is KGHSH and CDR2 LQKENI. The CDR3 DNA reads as TGTGCCAGCTCACCAGGGGGGCCAGGGAGTAATCAGCCCCAGCATTTT. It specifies CASSPGGPGSNQPQHF. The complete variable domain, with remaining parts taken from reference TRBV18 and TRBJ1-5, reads NAGVMQNPRHLVRRRGQEARLRCSPMKGHSHVYWYRQLPEEGLKFMVYLQKENIIDESGMPKERFSAEFPKEGPSILRIQQVVRGDSAAYFCASSPGGPGSNQPQHFGDGTRLSIL.

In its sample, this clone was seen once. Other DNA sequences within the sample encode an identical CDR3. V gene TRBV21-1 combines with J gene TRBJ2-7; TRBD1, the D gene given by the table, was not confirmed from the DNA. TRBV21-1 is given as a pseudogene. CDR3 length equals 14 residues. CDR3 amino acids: CASSKRDRVDEQYF. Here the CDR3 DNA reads TGTGCCAGCAGCAAACGTGACAGGGTCGACGAGCAGTACTTC.

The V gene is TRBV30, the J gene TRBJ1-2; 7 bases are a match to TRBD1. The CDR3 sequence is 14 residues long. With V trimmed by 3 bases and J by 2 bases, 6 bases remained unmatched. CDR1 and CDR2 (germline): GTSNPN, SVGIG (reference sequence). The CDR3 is CAWRAGTANYGYTF. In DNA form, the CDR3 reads TGTGCCTGGAGGGCTGGGACAGCGAACTATGGCTACACCTTC.

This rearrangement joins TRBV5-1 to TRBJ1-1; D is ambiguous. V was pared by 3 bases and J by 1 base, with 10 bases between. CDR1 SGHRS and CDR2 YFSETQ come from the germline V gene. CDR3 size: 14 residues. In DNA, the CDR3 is TGCGCCAGCAGCTCTCCGGGGAGGAACACTGAAGCTTTCTTT. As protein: CASSSPGRNTEAFF.

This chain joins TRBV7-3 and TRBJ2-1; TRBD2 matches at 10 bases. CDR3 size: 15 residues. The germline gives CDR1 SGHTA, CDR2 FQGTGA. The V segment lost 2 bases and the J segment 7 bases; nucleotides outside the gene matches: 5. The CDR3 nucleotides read TGTGCCAGCAGCTTAGAATCTAGCGGGAGAAATGAGCAGTTCTTC. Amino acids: CASSLESSGRNEQFF.

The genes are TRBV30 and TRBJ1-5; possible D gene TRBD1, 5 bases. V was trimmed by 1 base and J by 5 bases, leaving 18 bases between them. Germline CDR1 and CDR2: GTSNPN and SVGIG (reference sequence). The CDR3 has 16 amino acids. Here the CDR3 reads CAWSGGTAQGDQPQHF. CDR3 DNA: TGTGCCTGGAGTGGGGGGACCGCGCAAGGGGATCAGCCCCAGCATTTT.

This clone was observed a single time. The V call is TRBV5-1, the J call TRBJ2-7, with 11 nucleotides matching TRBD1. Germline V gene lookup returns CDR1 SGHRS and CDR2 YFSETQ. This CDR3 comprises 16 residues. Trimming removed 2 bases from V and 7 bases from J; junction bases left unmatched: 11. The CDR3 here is CASSLGSGTGGEEQYF. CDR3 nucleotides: TGCGCCAGCAGCTTAGGCTCCGGGACAGGGGGAGAAGAGCAGTACTTC.